This paragraph covers one T cell receptor (beta chain) sequence. No antigen is known for it. The sequenced template was cDNA made from the entire isolated RNA. An average around 3.8 million reads came from naive, central memory and regulatory T cell samples. This table comes from immunoSEQ multiplex PCR, and its TCRdb copy is limited to in-frame clones, with some not included. The sample contains hundreds of thousands of clones, around 15% of which appear only once. This sample is drawn from a study of beta chain features in type 1 diabetes. Study-level results: In type 1 diabetes patients, VDJ junctions had fewer insertions; deletions at these junctions were more frequent. Researchers report that Type 1 diabetes patients had moderately but significantly shorter TCRB CDR3s across all four CD4+ subsets.

The ends were cut back, 1 base at V and 9 bases at J, with 15 bases in the middle. This CDR3 comprises 14 residues. CDR1 is SGHTA and CDR2 is FQGTGA in the germline V gene. The chain combines TRBV7-3 with TRBJ2-5; a weak D match, TRBD1 (6 bases). This receptor was identified in a man between 18 and 35 years old in good health. Sequences were obtained from naive CD4+ T cells from blood. The CDR3 bases are TGTGCCAGCAGCTTAAGGCAGGGGTATGGGGCCCAGTACTTC. Protein product: CASSLRQGYGAQYF.